The text below deals with one T cell receptor (beta chain). The sample belongs to a study of cytomegalovirus exposure and HLA in healthy donors. The CDR3 length is 15 residues. Germline V CDR1 and CDR2: MNHEY, SVGAGI. The PCR used 60 Vbeta and 13 Jbeta primers. Using immunoSEQ multiplex PCR, the repertoire was profiled, and TCRdb retains in-frame clones only, with some absent. Found here are about 140,000 clones, 75% to 90% of them singletons; the top ten hold roughly 2.9%. The receptor comes from a woman aged 25 to 39 in good health and CMV-seronegative. Sequencing input: PBMCs. J is TRBJ2-5 and V is TRBV6-5; maybe TRBD1 (6 bases). The J call may be in error: the DNA end matches TRBJ2-7 better. The CDR3 reads CASSPDRSRPGEQYF. The CDR3 DNA sequence: TGTGCCAGCAGCCCCGACAGGTCCAGACCGGGCGAGCAGTACTTC.